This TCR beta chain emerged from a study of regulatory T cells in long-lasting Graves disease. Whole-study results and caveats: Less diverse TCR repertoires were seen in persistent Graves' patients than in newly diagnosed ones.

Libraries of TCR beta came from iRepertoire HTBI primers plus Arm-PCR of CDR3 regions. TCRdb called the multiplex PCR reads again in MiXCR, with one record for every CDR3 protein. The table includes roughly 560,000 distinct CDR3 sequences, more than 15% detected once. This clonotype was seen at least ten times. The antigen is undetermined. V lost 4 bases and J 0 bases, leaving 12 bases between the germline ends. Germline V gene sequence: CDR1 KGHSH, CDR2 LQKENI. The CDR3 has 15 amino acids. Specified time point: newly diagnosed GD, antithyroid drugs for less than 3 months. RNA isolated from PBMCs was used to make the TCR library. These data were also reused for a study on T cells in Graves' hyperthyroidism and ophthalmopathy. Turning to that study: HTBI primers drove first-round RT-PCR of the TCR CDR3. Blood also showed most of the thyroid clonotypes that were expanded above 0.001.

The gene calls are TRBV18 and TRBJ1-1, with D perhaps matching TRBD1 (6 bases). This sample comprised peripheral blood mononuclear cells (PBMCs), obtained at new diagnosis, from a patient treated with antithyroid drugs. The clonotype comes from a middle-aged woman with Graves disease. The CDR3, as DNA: TGTGCCAGCTCACTAGGACAGACCTTGAACACTGAAGCTTTCTTT. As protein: CASSLGQTLNTEAFF.